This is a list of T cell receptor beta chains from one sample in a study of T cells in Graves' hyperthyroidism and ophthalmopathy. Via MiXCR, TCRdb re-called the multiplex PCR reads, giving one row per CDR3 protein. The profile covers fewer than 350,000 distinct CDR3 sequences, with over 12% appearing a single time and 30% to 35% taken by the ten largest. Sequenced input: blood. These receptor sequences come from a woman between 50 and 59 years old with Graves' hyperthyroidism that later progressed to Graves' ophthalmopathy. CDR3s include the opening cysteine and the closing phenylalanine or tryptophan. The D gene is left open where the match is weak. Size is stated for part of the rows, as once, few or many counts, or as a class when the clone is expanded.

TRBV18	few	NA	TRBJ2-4	CASSESTKNIQYF	TGTGCCAGCTCAGAGTCAACCAAAAACATTCAGTACTTC
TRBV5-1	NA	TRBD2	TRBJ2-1	CASSWKREGTYNEQFF	TGCGCCAGCAGCTGGAAGCGGGAGGGGACCTACAATGAGCAGTTCTTC
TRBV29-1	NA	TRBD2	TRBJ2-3	CSAPGLAGGMRDTQYF	TGCAGCGCTCCGGGACTAGCGGGAGGGATGAGAGATACGCAGTATTTT
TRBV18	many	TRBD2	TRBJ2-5	CASSSPGLARQETQYF	TGTGCCAGCTCTAGTCCGGGACTAGCGCGACAAGAGACCCAGTACTTC
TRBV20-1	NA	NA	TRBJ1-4	CSARSPGHNEKLFF	TGCAGTGCTAGGTCTCCGGGACATAATGAAAAACTGTTTTTT
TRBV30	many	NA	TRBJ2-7	CAWSVLYEQYF	TGTGCCTGGAGTGTACTCTACGAGCAGTACTTC
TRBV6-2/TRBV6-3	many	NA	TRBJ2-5	CAAGIQQETQYF	TGTGCCGCGGGGATCCAACAGGAGACCCAGTACTTC
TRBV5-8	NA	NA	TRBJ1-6	CASSLRGIGNSPLHF	TGTGCCAGCAGCCTGCGGGGGATAGGAAATTCACCCCTCCACTTT
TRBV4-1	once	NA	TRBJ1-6	CASSQVQGPLNSPLHF	TGCGCCAGCAGCCAAGTACAAGGACCGTTAAATTCACCCCTCCACTTT
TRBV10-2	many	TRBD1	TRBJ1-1	CASSYRQGVEAFF	TGCGCCAGCAGCTACAGACAGGGGGTTGAGGCTTTCTTT
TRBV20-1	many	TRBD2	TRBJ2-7	CSARLSGRGGYEQYF	TGCAGTGCTAGGCTGAGCGGGAGAGGGGGATACGAGCAGTACTTC
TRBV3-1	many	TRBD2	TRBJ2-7	CASSRGGSEQYF	TGTGCCAGCAGCCGGGGAGGGAGCGAGCAGTACTTC
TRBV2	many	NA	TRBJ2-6	CASSLGAGANVLTF	TGTGCCAGCAGTTTAGGGGCTGGGGCCAACGTCCTGACTTTC
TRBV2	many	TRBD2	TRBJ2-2	CASSVLAGNTGELFF	TGTGCCAGCAGTGTCCTAGCGGGGAACACCGGGGAGCTGTTTTTT
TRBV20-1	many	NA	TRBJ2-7	CSASLHRGIRSYEQYF	TGCAGTGCTAGCCTCCACCGGGGGATACGCTCCTACGAGCAGTACTTC
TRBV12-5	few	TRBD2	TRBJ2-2	CASGSSGSRAGELFF	TGTGCTAGTGGTTCAAGCGGGAGTAGGGCCGGGGAGCTGTTTTTT
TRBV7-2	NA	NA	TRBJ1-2	CASSLERRVGYTF	TGTGCCAGCAGCTTAGAGAGACGGGTAGGCTACACCTTC
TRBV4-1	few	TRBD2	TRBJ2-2	CASTRGLAGLGELFF	TGCGCCAGCACGAGGGGACTAGCGGGCCTCGGGGAGCTGTTTTTT
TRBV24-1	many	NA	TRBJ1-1	CATSDLGGRVGTEAFF	TGTGCCACCAGTGATTTGGGTGGCAGGGTAGGGACTGAAGCTTTCTTT
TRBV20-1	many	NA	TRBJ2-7	CSARDYQGGSYEQYF	TGCAGTGCTAGAGATTATCAGGGGGGCTCCTACGAGCAGTACTTC
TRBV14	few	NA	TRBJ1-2	CASSLRDPLYGYTF	TGTGCCAGCAGCCTTCGGGACCCACTCTATGGCTACACCTTC
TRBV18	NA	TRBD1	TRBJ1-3	CAGSQRAVQGSGNTIYF	TGTGCCGGCTCACAAAGGGCCGTACAGGGGTCTGGAAACACCATATATTTT
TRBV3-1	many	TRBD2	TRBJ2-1	CASSQGLAGTGDEQFF	TGTGCCAGCAGCCAAGGTCTAGCGGGGACGGGCGATGAGCAGTTCTTC
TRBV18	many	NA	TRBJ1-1	CASSPQEGTEAFF	TGTGCCAGCTCACCTCAGGAGGGCACTGAAGCTTTCTTT
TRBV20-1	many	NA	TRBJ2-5	CSAREPLVGQETQYF	TGCAGTGCTAGAGAACCTCTGGTGGGCCAAGAGACCCAGTACTTC
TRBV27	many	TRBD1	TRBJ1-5	CASGGQGDQPQHF	TGTGCCAGCGGGGGACAGGGAGATCAGCCCCAGCATTTT